This T cell receptor (beta chain) was identified in a study of post-analysis software for immune sequencing data. Study results and limitations: In patients, TRBV5-6, TRBV5-1 and TRBV20-1 belonged to five TRBV segments found more frequently than in controls. Samples sharing a preparation batch grouped tightly together when assessed by F measure.

For this clonotype: As yet, its antigen is unknown.

The trim removed 0 bases at V and 1 base at J, leaving 6 bases unmatched. Germline values: CDR1 MNHNY, CDR2 SVGAGI (reference sequence). The CDR3 runs to 17 residues. Unique molecular identifiers were carried by the TCR beta cDNA libraries. There were about 0.85 to 11 million T cells, and about 500,000 cDNA molecules came from them. TCRdb analysed the PCR reads with MiXCR anew, one entry per CDR3 protein. The sample includes roughly 730,000 distinct CDR3 sequences, roughly 27% of them seen just once. The V and J genes are TRBV6-6 and TRBJ2-4, with TRBD2 matching 7 bases. The sample taken for sequencing was blood. The receptor was derived from a girl aged 5-17 years with multiple sclerosis. In nucleotides, the CDR3 is TGTGCCAGCAGTTACTCTGGGGGGGTGAGGGCCAAAAACATTCAGTACTTC. Translating gives CASSYSGGVRAKNIQYF.